The source of this TCR beta chain is a study of TIL therapy for anti-PD-1-resistant metastatic lung cancer. The wider study: Most patients had lung adenocarcinoma; several tumors were EGFR-mutant, two ALK-rearranged; half smoked currently or formerly.

This CDR3 region has 15 residues. Germline loops: CDR1 SGHAT, CDR2 FQNNGV. V lost 0 bases and J lost 12, with 18 bases in between. This was the immunoSEQ v3 assay. Sequencing depth was around 1.9 million read pairs for survey level, about 5-6.5 million for deep. Assay used: immunoSEQ multiplex PCR; TCRdb lists only in-frame clones, some missing. The sample records about 60,000 clones, roughly 84% being singletons. Indicated time point: pre-treatment sample, taken before nivolumab and TIL therapy. This clonotype originated in a person aged 30 to 80 with non-small cell lung cancer. The chain links TRBV11-2 to TRBJ2-1, with no clear D. Sequenced here: blood, sampled at baseline. The CDR3, as DNA: TGTGCCAGCAGCTTAGAAGGCGGCCGCGCGAGATTGCAGTTCTTC. Its translation: CASSLEGGRARLQFF.